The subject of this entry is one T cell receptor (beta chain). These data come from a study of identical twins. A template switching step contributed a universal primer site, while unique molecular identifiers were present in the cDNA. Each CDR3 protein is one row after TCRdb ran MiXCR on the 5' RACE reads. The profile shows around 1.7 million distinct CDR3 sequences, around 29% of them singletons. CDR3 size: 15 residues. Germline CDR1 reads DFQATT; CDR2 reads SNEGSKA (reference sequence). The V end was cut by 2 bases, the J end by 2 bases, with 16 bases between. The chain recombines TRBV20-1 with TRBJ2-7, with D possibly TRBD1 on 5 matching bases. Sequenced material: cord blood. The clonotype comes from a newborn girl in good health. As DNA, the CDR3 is TGCAGTGCTAGACCTAGGACAAGGTGGACCTACGAGCAGTACTTC. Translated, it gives CSARPRTRWTYEQYF.